These 17 T cell receptor beta chains share one sample of origin, sequenced in a study of Graves' ophthalmopathy and Graves' hyperthyroidism. From RNA, the CDR3 regions of TCR beta chains were amplified and sequenced. After a first-round RT-PCR with HTBI primers, a second-round multiplex PCR was run. TCRdb fed the multiplex PCR reads into MiXCR, producing one record per CDR3 protein. The sample records 600,000 to 700,000 distinct CDR3 sequences, more than 40% being singletons. Sequencing was carried out using peripheral blood. The receptors originated from an adult man with Graves' ophthalmopathy.

This clonotype showed up just a few times. The V gene is TRBV19, the J gene TRBJ2-7, with TRBD1 identical over 8 bases. Germline CDR1 LNHDA, CDR2 SQIVND (reference sequence). V shed 3 bases, J shed 7 bases, and the junction held 11 bases outside the gene matches. The CDR3 is made up of 15 amino acids. The CDR3 DNA follows: TGTGCCAGTAGTATTACGGACAGGGTCGTCGATGAGCAGTACTTC. It is translated as CASSITDRVVDEQYF. Complete variable domain (other parts from reference TRBV19 and TRBJ2-7): DGGITQSPKYLFRKEGQNVTLSCEQNLNHDAMYWYRQDPGQGLRLIYYSQIVNDFQKGDIAEGYSVSREKKESFPLTVTSAQKNPTAFYLCASSITDRVVDEQYFGPGTRLTVT.

The V gene is TRBV12-3 or TRBV12-4, the J gene TRBJ1-4; tentatively, D is TRBD1 (5 bases). The CDR3 contains 13 residues. V was trimmed by 3 bases and J by 13 bases, leaving 15 bases between them. Here the CDR3 DNA reads TGTGCCAGCAGTTTCCACACTTCGACAGTACTGTTTTTT. It yields the protein CASSFHTSTVLFF.

The sample holds many counts of this clonotype. The V gene is TRBV7-7, the J gene TRBJ2-5, with no clear D. The CDR3 has 14 residues. V lost 2 bases, J lost 4 bases, and 11 bases lay in between. Germline values: CDR1 SSHAT, CDR2 FNYEAQ (reference sequence). The CDR3 here is CASSLNMGRETQYF. CDR3 in DNA: TGTGCCAGCAGCTTAAATATGGGTCGAGAGACCCAGTACTTC.

This clonotype was seen repeatedly, ten times or more. The chain employs TRBV29-1 and TRBJ1-1, with D unresolved. Trimming took off 6 bases at V and 3 bases at J, with 17 bases between the two ends. Germline CDR1 SQVTM, CDR2 ANQGSEA. CDR3 length: 14 amino acids. The CDR3 nucleotides are TGCAGCGTAGCCCCCGACGAGTGGTACACTGAAGCTTTCTTT. It translates to CSVAPDEWYTEAFF.

The chain couples TRBV25-1 to TRBJ1-2; maybe TRBD1 (6 bases). Germline V gene lookup returns CDR1 MGHDK and CDR2 SYGVNS. This CDR3 comprises 13 residues. The ends were cut back, 2 bases at V and 5 bases at J, with 9 bases in the middle. Here the CDR3 reads CASSEIRGYGYTF. CDR3 nucleotide sequence: TGTGCCAGCAGTGAAATAAGGGGGTATGGCTACACCTTC.

The J gene is TRBJ2-2, the V gene TRBV12-3 or TRBV12-4; D call uncertain. Trimming stripped 7 bases from V and 6 bases from J, with 15 bases between. This CDR3 comprises 14 residues. CDR3 residues: CASNPIQESGELFF. CDR3 DNA: TGTGCCAGCAACCCTATCCAGGAATCCGGGGAGCTGTTTTTT.

Ten or more counts support this clonotype. The chain combines TRBV5-1 with TRBJ2-5; 11 nucleotides agree with TRBD2. The CDR3 runs to 14 residues. Germline V gene sequence: CDR1 SGHRS, CDR2 YFSETQ. V trimming: 1 base; J trimming: 4 bases; junction bases outside the gene matches: 0. DNA of the CDR3: TGCGCCAGCAGCTTGACTAGCGGGAGAGAGACCCAGTACTTC. Its translation is CASSLTSGRETQYF.

The sample holds many counts of this clonotype. J is TRBJ2-7 and V is TRBV19; no clear D. This CDR3 has 14 amino acids. Germline values: CDR1 LNHDA, CDR2 SQIVND (reference sequence). The ends were cut back, 6 bases at V and 4 bases at J, with 16 bases in the middle. CDR3 sequence: CASSADGSWYEQYF. DNA for the CDR3: TGTGCCAGTAGCGCGGACGGGTCCTGGTACGAGCAGTACTTC.

This chain joins TRBV5-6 and TRBJ2-5, with TRBD2 matching 7 bases. Germline trimming cut 3 bases from V and 10 bases from J; bases unmatched to any gene: 9. Per germline, CDR1 SGHDT and CDR2 YYEEEE. This CDR3 is 13 amino acids long. Here the CDR3 DNA reads TGTGCCAGCAGCTCAGGACTAGGGATGGACCAGTACTTC. The encoded protein is CASSSGLGMDQYF.

This chain joins TRBV24-1 and TRBJ2-3; D remains ambiguous. From germline, CDR1 is KGHDR and CDR2 SFDVKD. The V end was cut by 3 bases, the J end by 0 bases, with 9 bases between. The CDR3 is 15 residues long. The CDR3: CATSDVETSTDTQYF. CDR3 sequence (DNA): TGTGCCACCAGTGATGTAGAAACTAGCACAGATACGCAGTATTTT.

About this clonotype: This may be a read error: a much more frequent sequence differs by one nucleotide. The chain uses TRBV20-1 and TRBJ1-1, with D possibly matching TRBD1 (5 bases). V was trimmed by 0 bases and J by 4 bases, leaving 12 bases between them. This CDR3 has 14 residues. Per germline, CDR1 DFQATT and CDR2 SNEGSKA (reference sequence). The chain's CDR3 is CSAREGVSVTEAFF. The CDR3 DNA reads as TGCAGTGCTAGAGAAGGGGTGTCGGTCACTGAAGCTTTCTTT.

This clonotype has more than one count but fewer than ten. V gene TRBV12-3 or TRBV12-4 combines with J gene TRBJ1-2; no clear D gene. V lost 5 bases, J lost 8 bases, and 18 bases lay in between. The CDR3 contains 14 residues. The CDR3 DNA follows: TGTGCCAGCAGTCCCTCGGCCCCATGGCGGGGCTACACCTTC. It codes for CASSPSAPWRGYTF.

This clonotype was seen at least ten times. The chain is built from TRBV7-9 and TRBJ2-5; 7 bases fit TRBD1. Germline V CDR1 and CDR2: SEHNR, FQNEAQ (reference sequence). The CDR3 is 14 residues long. With V trimmed by 2 bases and J by 4 bases, 4 bases remained unmatched. CDR3 in DNA: TGTGCCAGCAGCTTATCTGGACAGGCAGAGACCCAGTACTTC. This gives the protein CASSLSGQAETQYF.

Worth noting for this clonotype: Possible read error: a much larger clone is one base away. No conserved phenylalanine or tryptophan ends this CDR3, so it is likely a read error. The rearrangement links TRBV2 to TRBJ1-2; D remains ambiguous. The germline V and J ends were trimmed by 1 base and 7 bases, with 13 bases remaining between them. CDR1 is SNHLY, CDR2 FYNNEI, per germline. The CDR3 is 14 amino acids. The CDR3 DNA reads TGTGCCAGCAGTGAAGGGCGAGGAAGGATTGGCTACACCCTC. Amino acids: CASSEGRGRIGYTL.

CDR3 region: CASSAREKGWETQYF. CDR3 in DNA: TGTGCCAGCAGCGCACGGGAAAAGGGTTGGGAGACCCAGTACTTC. This chain links TRBV11-3 with TRBJ2-5; D is possibly TRBD2 (5 bases). Per the germline V gene, CDR1 is SGHNT and CDR2 is YENEEA. CDR3 length: 15 residues. V lost 5 bases, J lost 5 bases, and 18 bases lay in between.

This rearrangement joins TRBV12-5 to TRBJ1-5; TRBD1 aligns across 9 bases. With 0 bases clipped from V and 7 bases from J, the junction kept 7 bases outside the gene matches. The CDR3 extends over 16 amino acids. Germline CDR1 is LGHNT and CDR2 is FRNRAP. The DNA of the CDR3 is TGTGCTAGTGGTTTGGTACTAGGACAGGGGCAACAGCCCCAGCATTTT. Translating gives CASGLVLGQGQQPQHF. Filled out from reference TRBV12-5 and TRBJ1-5, the complete variable domain reads DARVTQTPRHKVTEMGQEVTMRCQPILGHNTVFWYRQTMMQGLELLAYFRNRAPLDDSGMPKDRFSAEMPDATLATLKIQPSEPRDSAVYFCASGLVLGQGQQPQHFGDGTRLSIL.

Details on this clonotype: A much more abundant neighbour one base away suggests this may be a read error. The chain couples TRBV25-1 to TRBJ2-7, with 10 positions matching TRBD2. The germline CDR1 and CDR2 sequences are MGHDK and SYGVNS. V was pared by 7 bases and J by 2 bases, with 8 bases of the junction left unmatched. CDR3 length equals 15 residues. DNA for the CDR3: TGTGCCAGCACCCTACCAGCGGGAGGGCCCTACGAGCAGTACTTC. It is translated as CASTLPAGGPYEQYF.